The source of this T cell receptor beta chain is a study of OX40 agonist ivuxolimab in advanced cancers. Clones were read by immunoSEQ multiplex PCR, and TCRdb kept only the in-frame ones, dropping some. The table includes about 66,000 clones, more than 80% detected once. The CDR3 has 15 residues. Trimming took 0 bases from V and 1 from J, leaving 9 bases between them. The germline CDR1 and CDR2 sequences are LGHNA and YNFKEQ. The sequences come from CD4+ or CD8+ T cells sorted from blood, collected in a trial of the OX40 agonist ivuxolimab. The chain carries TRBV4-2 and TRBJ1-2; D gene unclear. This TCR was recovered from an adult with an advanced solid tumor such as melanoma, head and neck, liver or kidney cancer. Here the CDR3 DNA reads TGTGCCAGCAGCCAAGATGGTCAGAGTAACTATGGCTACACCTTC. Protein: CASSQDGQSNYGYTF.